Each of the 21 T cell receptor beta chains below was sequenced from the same sample in a study of blood T cell repertoires in COVID-19 (dated by TCRdb to about 2020). Libraries were prepared through the immunoSEQ multiplex PCR assay. TCRdb limited this immuneACCESS table to in-frame rearrangements with V and J called. A share of clones is missing; checked studies link under half to unresolved V genes, and the rest is unexplained. This sample gives about 370,000 clones in total; roughly 90% of them show up just once. The ten largest make up around 3% of the sample. The specimen was peripheral blood. The receptors stem from a woman in her 30s with COVID-19, enrolled during active disease.

The genes are TRBV3-1 (or the pseudogene TRBV3-2) and TRBJ1-4; no clear D. Germline-derived CDR1 and CDR2 are LGHDT and YNNKEL (reference sequence). Trimming took 1 base from V and 4 from J, leaving 7 bases between them. The CDR3 totals 14 residues. CDR3 residues: CASSQVFGNEKLFF. The CDR3 nucleotides are TGTGCCAGCAGCCAAGTTTTCGGTAATGAAAAACTGTTTTTT.

To note about this clone: Other DNA sequences of this sample code for an identical CDR3. The V call is TRBV5-1, the J call TRBJ2-3; 10 bases are shared with TRBD2. CDR3 size: 14 residues. Trimming removed 4 bases from V and 1 base from J; junction bases left unmatched: 0. Germline V CDR1 and CDR2: SGHRS, YFSETQ. The CDR3 sequence: CASSLAGGTDTQYF. The CDR3 nucleotides are TGCGCCAGCAGCCTAGCGGGAGGCACAGATACGCAGTATTTT.

The V gene is TRBV2, the J gene TRBJ2-7; the match to TRBD1 covers 11 bases. V lost 3 bases and J lost 3; bases outside the gene matches: 4. Germline V gene data show CDR1 as SNHLY and CDR2 as FYNNEI. CDR3 length: 15 amino acids. CDR3 protein: CASSDPGQGDYEQYF. CDR3 nucleotide sequence: TGTGCCAGCAGTGATCCGGGACAGGGGGACTACGAGCAGTACTTC.

This clone was counted only a few times. The chain has TRBV14 and TRBJ2-5, with D unclear. Per the germline V gene, CDR1 is SGHDN and CDR2 is FVKESK. V dropped 1 base and J dropped 5 bases, with 11 bases sitting between them. The CDR3 runs 14 residues. CDR3 nucleotide sequence: TGTGCCAGCAGCCAAGTAGGCGGAGTGGAGACCCAGTACTTC. Translated: CASSQVGGVETQYF.

The chain joins TRBV6-4 to TRBJ2-4; D possibly corresponds to TRBD1 (5 bases). Per germline, CDR1 MRHNA and CDR2 SNTAGT. The CDR3 length is 12 residues. Between the trimmed V and J ends, which lost 3 bases and 10 bases, there was a span of 10 bases. CDR3 sequence: CASSEGQGIQYF. CDR3 DNA: TGTGCCAGCAGTGAAGGGCAGGGAATTCAGTACTTC.

This chain uses TRBV18 with TRBJ2-2, with 7 nucleotides matching TRBD2. Trimming removed 2 bases from V and 6 bases from J; junction bases left unmatched: 0. There are 13 residues in the CDR3. Germline CDR1 and CDR2: KGHSH and LQKENI. The CDR3 DNA sequence: TGTGCCAGCTCACCAGCGGGGGCCGGGGAGCTGTTTTTT. As protein: CASSPAGAGELFF.

The chain uses TRBV15 and TRBJ2-1; 12 bases fit TRBD2. Germline CDR1 LNHNV, CDR2 YYDKDF (reference sequence). The CDR3 covers 16 residues. The V gene end was trimmed by 0 bases and the J gene end by 9 bases; junction bases not matched to a gene: 6. The CDR3 nucleotides are TGTGCCACCAGCAGAGATCGTGAGACTAGCGGGAGTGAGCAGTTCTTC. This encodes CATSRDRETSGSEQFF.

The chain is built from TRBV5-5 and TRBJ2-6; tentatively, D is TRBD1 (5 bases). CDR1 is SGHKS and CDR2 is YYEKEE in the germline V gene (reference sequence). Trimming shortened V by 3 bases and J by 0 bases, and 16 bases separated the two germline ends. The CDR3 loop spans 18 amino acids. CDR3: CASSSRARDYSGANVLTF. The CDR3 DNA reads as TGTGCCAGCAGCTCCAGGGCCAGGGATTACTCTGGGGCCAACGTCCTGACTTTC.

This clone was seen only a few times. This rearrangement joins TRBV7-9 to TRBJ2-7; TRBD2 is a possible D gene (5 bases). The V and J ends lost 1 base and 6 bases respectively, with 10 bases between them. Germline V gene sequence: CDR1 SEHNR, CDR2 FQNEAQ (reference sequence). This CDR3 has 13 residues. Here the CDR3 reads CASSLGEGPEQYV. CDR3 coding DNA: TGTGCCAGCAGCTTAGGTGAGGGTCCCGAGCAGTACGTC.

The CDR3 spells CASSSGDTQYF. The CDR3 nucleotides are TGCGCCAGCAGCTCCGGGGATACCCAGTACTTC. The chain recombines TRBV5-1 with TRBJ2-5; D might be TRBD2 (5 bases). CDR1 and CDR2 from the germline V gene are SGHRS and YFSETQ. The CDR3 totals 11 residues. V was pared by 3 bases and J by 8 bases, with 8 bases between.

The gene calls are TRBV10-2 and TRBJ1-6, with 8 nucleotides matching TRBD1. The V segment lost 3 bases and the J segment 7 bases; nucleotides outside the gene matches: 2. The V gene's germline CDR1 is WSHSY and CDR2 SAAADI. This CDR3 comprises 14 residues. The DNA for the CDR3 is TGCGCCAGCAGTGAAACAGGGGGGAATTCACCCCTCCACTTT. Residues: CASSETGGNSPLHF.

With regard to this clone: At one of its ends the junction is not consistent with the germline gene, which may arise from a read error. V is TRBV7-7 and J is TRBJ2-5; 9 bases align to TRBD1. The germline CDR1 and CDR2 sequences are SSHAT and FNYEAQ (reference sequence). This CDR3 contains 13 residues. CDR3 sequence: CASSPGTGGSQYF. The CDR3, as DNA: TGTGCTAGCAGCCCCGGAACAGGGGGCTCCCAGTACTTC.

The chain combines TRBV13 with TRBJ1-2, with TRBD1 matching 7 bases. CDR3 size: 17 residues. V was pared by 2 bases and J by 5 bases, with 14 bases of the junction left unmatched. Looked up from germline, CDR1 is PRHDT and CDR2 is FYEKMQ (reference sequence). The CDR3 DNA is TGTGCCAGCAGCTTAAAAGTCGGGGGACAGAACATGTATGGCTACACCTTC. It encodes CASSLKVGGQNMYGYTF.

This chain joins TRBV7-2 and TRBJ2-1; 12 bases align to TRBD2. CDR1 and CDR2 from the germline V gene are SGHTA and FQGNSA. CDR3 length equals 15 residues. The J segment lost 8 bases and the V segment lost 4 bases, leaving 6 bases of the junction unmatched. CDR3 sequence reads: CASSSSGGASHEQFF. The CDR3 DNA reads as TGTGCCAGCAGCTCTAGCGGGGGGGCCTCCCATGAGCAGTTCTTC.

The rearrangement uses TRBV20-1 and TRBJ2-1, with D unresolved. The CDR3 is made up of 11 amino acids. The V and J ends lost 6 bases and 5 bases respectively, with 8 bases between them. The germline CDR1 and CDR2 sequences are DFQATT and SNEGSKA (reference sequence). The CDR3 spells CSARHNNEQFF. In nucleotides, the CDR3 is TGCAGTGCGAGACACAACAATGAGCAGTTCTTC.

The chain has TRBV27 and TRBJ2-4, with a possible D match to TRBD1 (6 bases). Germline values: CDR1 MNHEY, CDR2 SMNVEV (reference sequence). The V end was cut by 6 bases, the J end by 7 bases, with 16 bases between. The CDR3 spans 14 residues. This CDR3 is CASSLERGKNIQYF. The CDR3 nucleotides read TGTGCCAGCAGCCTCGAGAGGGGGAAGAACATTCAGTACTTC.

This chain joins TRBV27 and TRBJ2-7; possible D gene TRBD2, 5 bases. V was cut by 3 bases and J by 3 bases, with 9 bases left in between. Germline V CDR1 and CDR2: MNHEY, SMNVEV (reference sequence). The CDR3 sequence is 13 residues long. CDR3 coding DNA: TGTGCCAGCAGTTTTATCGGGGACTACGAGCAGTACTTC. It codes for CASSFIGDYEQYF.

This chain links TRBV28 with TRBJ1-5; D is perhaps TRBD1 (6 bases). Trimming took off 3 bases at V and 4 bases at J, with 16 bases between the two ends. The germline CDR1 and CDR2 sequences are MDHEN and SYDVKM. The CDR3 is made up of 16 amino acids. The CDR3 DNA reads as TGTGCCAGCAGTTTGTGGCAGGGGATAGGAAATCAGCCCCAGCATTTT. It yields the protein CASSLWQGIGNQPQHF.

The chain uses TRBV27 and TRBJ1-1; D gene uncertain. The CDR3 spans 13 residues. Germline values: CDR1 MNHEY, CDR2 SMNVEV (reference sequence). The V end was cut by 2 bases, the J end by 4 bases, with 8 bases between. CDR3 sequence reads: CASSLTPRTEAFF. CDR3 DNA sequence: TGTGCCAGCAGTTTAACTCCGCGCACTGAAGCTTTCTTT.

CDR3 sequence reads: CASSLQGDSTDTQYF. The CDR3 DNA follows: TGTGCCAGCAGCTTGCAGGGGGATAGCACAGATACGCAGTATTTT. J is TRBJ2-3 and V is TRBV5-4, with 7 nucleotides matching TRBD1. Germline CDR1 is SGHNT and CDR2 is YYREEE (reference sequence). V lost 1 base, J lost 0 bases, and 2 bases stayed unmatched. The CDR3 is made up of 15 amino acids.

V is TRBV5-1 and J is TRBJ2-5; 7 positions agree with TRBD2. J gave up 2 bases and V 4 bases, and 5 bases lay outside the gene matches. Germline V gene sequence: CDR1 SGHRS, CDR2 YFSETQ. This CDR3 is built from 14 residues. The CDR3 loop is CASSTGTTQETQYF. CDR3 nucleotide sequence: TGCGCCAGCAGCACTGGGACTACACAAGAGACCCAGTACTTC.